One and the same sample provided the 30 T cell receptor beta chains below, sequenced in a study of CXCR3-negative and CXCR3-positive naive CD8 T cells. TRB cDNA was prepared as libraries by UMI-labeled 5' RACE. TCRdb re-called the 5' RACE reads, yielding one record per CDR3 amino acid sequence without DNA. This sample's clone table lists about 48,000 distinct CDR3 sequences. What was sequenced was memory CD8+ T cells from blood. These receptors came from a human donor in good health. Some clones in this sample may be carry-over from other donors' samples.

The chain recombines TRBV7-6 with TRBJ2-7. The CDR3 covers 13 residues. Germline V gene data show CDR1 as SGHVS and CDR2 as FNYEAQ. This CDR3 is CASSSNIPYEQYF.

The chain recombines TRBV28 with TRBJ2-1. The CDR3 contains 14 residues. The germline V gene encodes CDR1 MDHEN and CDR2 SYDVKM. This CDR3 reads CASSSTGYNNEQFF.

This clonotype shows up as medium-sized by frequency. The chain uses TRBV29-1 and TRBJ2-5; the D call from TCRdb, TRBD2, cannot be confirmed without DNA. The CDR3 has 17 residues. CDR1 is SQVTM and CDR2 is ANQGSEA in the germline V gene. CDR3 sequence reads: CSVEDPGLAGELRTQYF.

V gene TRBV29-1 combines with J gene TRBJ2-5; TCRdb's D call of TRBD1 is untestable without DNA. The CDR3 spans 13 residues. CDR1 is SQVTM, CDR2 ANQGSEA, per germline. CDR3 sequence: CSVEWGAQETQYF.

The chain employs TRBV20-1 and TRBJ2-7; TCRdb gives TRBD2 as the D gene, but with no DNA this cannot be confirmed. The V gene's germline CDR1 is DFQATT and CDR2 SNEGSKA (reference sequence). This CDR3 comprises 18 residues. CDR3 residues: CGARDYHTSQIEGYEQYF.

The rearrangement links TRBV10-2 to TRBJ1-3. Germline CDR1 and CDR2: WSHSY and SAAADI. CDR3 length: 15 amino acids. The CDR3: CASSESTVYGNTIYF.

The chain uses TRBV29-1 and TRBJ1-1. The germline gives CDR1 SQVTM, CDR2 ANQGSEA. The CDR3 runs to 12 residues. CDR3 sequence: CSVVGQNTEAFF. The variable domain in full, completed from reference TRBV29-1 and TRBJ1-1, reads SAVISQKPSRDICQRGTSLTIQCQVDSQVTMMFWYRQQPGQSLTLIATANQGSEATYESGFVIDKFPISRPNLTFSTLTVSNMSPEDSSIYLCSVVGQNTEAFFGQGTRLTVV.

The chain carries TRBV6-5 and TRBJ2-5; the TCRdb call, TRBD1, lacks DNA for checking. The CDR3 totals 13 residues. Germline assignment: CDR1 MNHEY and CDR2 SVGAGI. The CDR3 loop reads CASSFYREETQYF.

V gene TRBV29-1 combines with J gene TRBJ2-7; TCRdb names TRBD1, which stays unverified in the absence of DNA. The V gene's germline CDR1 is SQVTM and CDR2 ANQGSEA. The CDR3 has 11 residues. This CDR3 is CSGTGAYEQYF.

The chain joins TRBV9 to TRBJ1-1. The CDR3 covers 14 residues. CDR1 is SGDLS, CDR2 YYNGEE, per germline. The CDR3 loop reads CASSVASVNTEAFF.

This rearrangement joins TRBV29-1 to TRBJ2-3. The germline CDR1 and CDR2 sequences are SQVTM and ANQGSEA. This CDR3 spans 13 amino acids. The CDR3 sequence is CSVPSVSGDTQYF.

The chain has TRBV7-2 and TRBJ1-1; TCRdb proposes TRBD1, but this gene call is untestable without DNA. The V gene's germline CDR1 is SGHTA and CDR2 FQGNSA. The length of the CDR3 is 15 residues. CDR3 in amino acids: CASSLAGQGAAEAFF.

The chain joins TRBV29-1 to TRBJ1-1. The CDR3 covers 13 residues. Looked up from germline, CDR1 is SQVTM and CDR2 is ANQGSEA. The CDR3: CSVDTDMNTEAFF.

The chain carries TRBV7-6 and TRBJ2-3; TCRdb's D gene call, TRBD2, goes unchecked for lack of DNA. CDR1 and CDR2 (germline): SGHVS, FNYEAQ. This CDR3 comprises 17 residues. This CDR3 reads CASSPLLAGYSTDTQYF.

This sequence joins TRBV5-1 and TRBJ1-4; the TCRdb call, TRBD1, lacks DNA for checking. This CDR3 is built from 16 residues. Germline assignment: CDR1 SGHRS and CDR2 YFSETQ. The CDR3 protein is CASSFVSGGSSEKLFF.

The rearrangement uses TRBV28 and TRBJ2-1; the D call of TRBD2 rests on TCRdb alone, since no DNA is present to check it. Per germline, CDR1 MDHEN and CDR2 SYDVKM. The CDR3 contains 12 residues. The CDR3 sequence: CASSFTRDEQFF.

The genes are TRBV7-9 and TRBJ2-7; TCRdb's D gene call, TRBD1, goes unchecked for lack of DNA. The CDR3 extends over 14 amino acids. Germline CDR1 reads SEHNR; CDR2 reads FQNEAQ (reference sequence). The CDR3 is CASSIQDTSYEQYF. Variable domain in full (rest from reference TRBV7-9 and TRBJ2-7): DTGVSQNPRHKITKRGQNVTFRCDPISEHNRLYWYRQTLGQGPEFLTYFQNEAQLEKSRLLSDRFSAERPKGSFSTLEIQRTEQGDSAMYLCASSIQDTSYEQYFGPGTRLTVT.

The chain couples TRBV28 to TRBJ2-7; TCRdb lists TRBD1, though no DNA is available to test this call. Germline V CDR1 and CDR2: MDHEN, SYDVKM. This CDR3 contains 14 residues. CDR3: CASSSPGRPYEQYF.

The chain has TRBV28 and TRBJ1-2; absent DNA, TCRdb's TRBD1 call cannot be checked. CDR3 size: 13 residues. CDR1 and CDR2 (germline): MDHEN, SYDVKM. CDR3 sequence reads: CASSLLRGQGYTF.

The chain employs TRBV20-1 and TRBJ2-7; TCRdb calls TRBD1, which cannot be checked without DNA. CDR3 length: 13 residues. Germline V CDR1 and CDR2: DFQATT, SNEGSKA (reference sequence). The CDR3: CSAIRDRGYEQYF.

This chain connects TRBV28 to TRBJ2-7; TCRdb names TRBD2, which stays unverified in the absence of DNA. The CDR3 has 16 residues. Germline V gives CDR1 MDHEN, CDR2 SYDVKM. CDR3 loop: CASSLRGLLSSYEQYF. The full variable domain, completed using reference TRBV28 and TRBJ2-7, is DVKVTQSSRYLVKRTGEKVFLECVQDMDHENMFWYRQDPGLGLRLIYFSYDVKMKEKGDIPEGYSVSREKKERFSLILESASTNQTSMYLCASSLRGLLSSYEQYFGPGTRLTVT.

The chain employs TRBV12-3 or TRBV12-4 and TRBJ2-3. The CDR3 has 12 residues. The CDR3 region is CASSLGTATQYF.

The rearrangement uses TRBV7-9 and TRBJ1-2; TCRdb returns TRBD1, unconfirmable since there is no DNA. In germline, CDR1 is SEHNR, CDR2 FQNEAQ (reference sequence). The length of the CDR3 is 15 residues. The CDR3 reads CASSFPGGQEYGYTF.

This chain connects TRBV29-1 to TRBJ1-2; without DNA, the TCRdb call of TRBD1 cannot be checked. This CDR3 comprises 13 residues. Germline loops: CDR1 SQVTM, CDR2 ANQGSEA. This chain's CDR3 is CSVPRTDNYGYTF.

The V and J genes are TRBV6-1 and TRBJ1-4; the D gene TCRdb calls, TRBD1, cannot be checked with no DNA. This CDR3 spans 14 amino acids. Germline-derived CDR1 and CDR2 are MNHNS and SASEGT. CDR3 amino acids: CASSEGTGFEKLFF.

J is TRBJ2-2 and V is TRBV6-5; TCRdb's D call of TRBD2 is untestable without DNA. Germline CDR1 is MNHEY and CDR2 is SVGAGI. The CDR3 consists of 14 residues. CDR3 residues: CASRDLTSRGELFF.

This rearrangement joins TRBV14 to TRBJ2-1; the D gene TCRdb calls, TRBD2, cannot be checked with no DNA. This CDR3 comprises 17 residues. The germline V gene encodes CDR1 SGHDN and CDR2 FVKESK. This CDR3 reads CASSQNPRTSAYNEQFF.

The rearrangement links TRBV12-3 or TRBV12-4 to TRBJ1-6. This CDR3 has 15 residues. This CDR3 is CASSPYQSGDSPLHF.

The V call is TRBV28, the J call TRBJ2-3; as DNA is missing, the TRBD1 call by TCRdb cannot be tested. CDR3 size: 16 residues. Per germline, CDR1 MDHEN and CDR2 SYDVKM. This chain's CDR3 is CASSLGSTGATDTQYF.

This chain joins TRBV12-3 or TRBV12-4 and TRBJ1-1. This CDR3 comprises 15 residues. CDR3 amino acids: CASSGRDLRNTEAFF.